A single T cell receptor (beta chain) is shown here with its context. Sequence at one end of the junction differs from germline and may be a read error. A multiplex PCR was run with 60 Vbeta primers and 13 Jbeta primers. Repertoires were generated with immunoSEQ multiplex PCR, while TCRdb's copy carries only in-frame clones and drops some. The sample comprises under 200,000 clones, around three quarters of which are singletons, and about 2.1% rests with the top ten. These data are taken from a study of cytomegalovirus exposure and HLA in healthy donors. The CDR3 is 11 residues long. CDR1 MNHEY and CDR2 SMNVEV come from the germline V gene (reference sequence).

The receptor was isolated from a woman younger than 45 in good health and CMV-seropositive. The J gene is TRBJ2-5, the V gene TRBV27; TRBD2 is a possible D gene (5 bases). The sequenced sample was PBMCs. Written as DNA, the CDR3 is TGTGCCAGCAGTTTAGGGGAGAGCCAGTACTTC. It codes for CASSLGESQYF.